This entry concerns a single TCR beta chain. This sample is part of a study of blood T cell repertoires in COVID-19. Whole-study context: Material from acute and convalescent COVID-19 was sourced from the United States, Italy and Spain. PBMCs, B-cell-depleted T cells, or T cells were the source of the cDNA or gDNA that made up the material.

As processed by the authors: Amplification of reference gene primers provided the estimated nucleated cell counts. Some clones are missing from TCRdb's copy, which holds only in-frame ones; the method was immunoSEQ multiplex PCR. Clone size and V and J calls were adopted from that table, with D and trimming inferred from the DNA. The data contain some 150,000 clones, about 87% of them seen just once; the ten biggest clones take up 1.6%. Unmatched junction bases numbered 5, after V lost 0 bases and J lost 7 bases. The CDR3 is 15 amino acids. Germline V gives CDR1 SGDLS, CDR2 YYNGEE. This chain links TRBV9 with TRBJ2-1, with 9 bases matching TRBD2. The clonotype comes from a woman aged 45 to 65 with acute or convalescent COVID-19. Material: peripheral blood. The CDR3 DNA is TGTGCCAGCAGCGTAGCAGCGGGGGGAGGGAATGAGCAGTTCTTC. Protein sequence: CASSVAAGGGNEQFF.